One and the same sample provided the 30 T cell receptor beta chains below, sequenced in a study of T cell responses to AZD1222 COVID-19 vaccine. Measured with immunoSEQ multiplex PCR; TCRdb has only the in-frame clones, and not every one. The profile covers 95,000 or so clones, with around 92% appearing a single time and about 2.6% taken by the ten largest. Here the sequenced sample was peripheral blood, taken on day 0 of MenACWY control vaccination. These receptors were taken from an adult in good health.

The chain employs TRBV10-3 and TRBJ1-1; D is unresolved. The germline V gene has CDR1 ENHRY and CDR2 SYGVKD. The CDR3 extends over 13 amino acids. Trimming cost V 7 bases and J 0 bases, with 9 bases left between them. The CDR3 DNA follows: TGTGCCATCAACCCGTCGCTGAACACTGAAGCTTTCTTT. This sequence encodes CAINPSLNTEAFF.

This sequence joins TRBV27 and TRBJ1-2; no clear D gene. The ends were cut back, 2 bases at V and 4 bases at J, with 14 bases in the middle. Germline loops: CDR1 MNHEY, CDR2 SMNVEV (reference sequence). The CDR3 runs to 15 residues. The DNA of the CDR3 is TGTGCCAGCAGTTTAGCCCGAACTGCTGTCTATGGCTACACCTTC. Translated, it gives CASSLARTAVYGYTF.

The V gene is TRBV9, the J gene TRBJ2-2; 7 bases map to TRBD1. Germline V CDR1 and CDR2: SGDLS, YYNGEE. This CDR3 has 13 amino acids. V lost 6 bases, J lost 4 bases, and 3 bases stayed unmatched. Here the CDR3 DNA reads TGTGCCAGCACCAACAGGGGCACCGGGGAGCTGTTTTTT. It is translated as CASTNRGTGELFF.

This clone has more than one count but fewer than ten. The rearrangement links TRBV5-4 to TRBJ1-6; TRBD1 aligns across 7 bases. CDR1 and CDR2 from the germline V gene are SGHNT and YYREEE (reference sequence). The CDR3 totals 18 residues. The ends lost 2 bases at V and 4 bases at J; junction bases unmatched: 12. CDR3 nucleotides: TGTGCCAGCAGCTTACTACTAACCGCAGGGGGATATAATTCACCCCTCCACTTT. Amino acid sequence: CASSLLLTAGGYNSPLHF.

The chain has TRBV29-1 and TRBJ2-5; D may be TRBD2 (6 bases). Germline V CDR1 and CDR2: SQVTM, ANQGSEA. The CDR3 loop spans 15 amino acids. The V and J ends lost 5 bases and 4 bases respectively, with 20 bases between them. The CDR3 DNA follows: TGCAGCGTTCTAATCGAGCCTCTGCGGGGAGAGACCCAGTACTTC. Translation gives CSVLIEPLRGETQYF.

To note about this clone: The junction differs from germline at one of its ends, possibly a read error. This chain joins TRBV7-8 and TRBJ2-3; perhaps D is TRBD1 or TRBD2 (5 bases each). Germline loops: CDR1 SGHVS, CDR2 FQNEAQ. This CDR3 is 14 amino acids long. The CDR3 DNA reads TGTGCCAGCAGCTCCTCCGGGACGACAGCGCTTACCCATTTT. Its translation: CASSSSGTTALTHF.

This chain uses TRBV19 with TRBJ2-1, with 9 bases aligning to TRBD1. V gave up 0 bases and J gave up 1 base; unmatched junction bases: 10. The CDR3 is 19 residues long. Germline V CDR1 and CDR2: LNHDA, SQIVND (reference sequence). The CDR3: CASSIDPGTGSESYNEQFF. The CDR3 DNA reads TGTGCCAGTAGTATAGACCCCGGGACAGGGTCTGAGTCCTACAATGAGCAGTTCTTC.

This rearrangement joins TRBV29-1 to TRBJ2-3; no definite D call. Trimming left V 7 bases short and J 1 base short, with 6 bases between. Per germline, CDR1 SQVTM and CDR2 ANQGSEA. This CDR3 is 11 amino acids long. The CDR3 loop is CSGRGTDTQYF. CDR3 sequence (DNA): TGCAGCGGCCGGGGCACAGATACGCAGTATTTT.

CDR3 residues: CASSQDRGSGNTIYF. Here the CDR3 DNA reads TGCGCCAGCAGCCAAGACAGGGGGTCTGGAAACACCATATATTTT. The chain uses TRBV4-3 and TRBJ1-3; 7 nucleotides agree with TRBD1. J lost 1 base, V lost 0 bases, and 0 bases had no gene match. This CDR3 spans 15 amino acids. The germline gives CDR1 LGHNA, CDR2 YSLEER.

V and J are TRBV3-1 (or the pseudogene TRBV3-2) and TRBJ1-3; D may be TRBD1 (6 bases). Germline V gene data show CDR1 as LGHDT and CDR2 as YNNKEL (reference sequence). The CDR3 sequence is 17 residues long. V lost 3 bases to trimming and J lost 5 bases, with 20 bases between them. The CDR3 DNA is TGTGCCAGCAGCCACCCTCCGGGACACCATAACAGAAACACCATATATTTT. Its translation: CASSHPPGHHNRNTIYF.

This clone has only one observation. The gene calls are TRBV12-3 or TRBV12-4 and TRBJ1-2, with a possible D match to TRBD1 (6 bases). The CDR3 extends over 13 amino acids. With 3 bases removed from V and 7 bases from J, the gap between germline ends came to 12 bases. The CDR3 DNA reads as TGTGCCAGCAGTTTGGGGGGCCAGGGTGGCTACACCTTC. Protein: CASSLGGQGGYTF.

The chain combines TRBV12-3 or TRBV12-4 with TRBJ1-2; the D gene is possibly TRBD1 (5 bases). The CDR3 length is 11 residues. V lost 5 bases and J 5 bases, leaving 6 bases between the germline ends. CDR3: CASSTGYGYTF. DNA of the CDR3: TGTGCCAGCAGTACAGGTTATGGCTACACCTTC.

The rearrangement joins TRBV7-3 to TRBJ2-7, with 7 nucleotides matching TRBD1. Germline loops: CDR1 SGHTA, CDR2 FQGTGA. V was pared by 5 bases and J by 0 bases, with 1 base of the junction left unmatched. The CDR3 has 13 residues. DNA of the CDR3: TGTGCCAGCAGCCGGGACAGCTCCTACGAGCAGTACTTC. It codes for CASSRDSSYEQYF.

The chain carries TRBV2 and TRBJ1-3; D not resolved. CDR3 length: 13 residues. In germline, CDR1 is SNHLY, CDR2 FYNNEI. Trimming pared 7 bases from V and 2 bases from J, leaving 9 bases between. The CDR3 sequence is CASKIYTGNTIYF. The CDR3 DNA reads as TGTGCCAGCAAGATATATACTGGAAACACCATATATTTT.

The rearrangement joins TRBV6-2 or TRBV6-3 to TRBJ1-1; TRBD1 agrees at 12 bases. Per the germline V gene, CDR1 is MNHEY and CDR2 is SVGEGT. Germline trimming cut 6 bases from V and 5 bases from J; bases unmatched to any gene: 16. The CDR3 spans 18 residues. In nucleotides, the CDR3 is TGTGCCAGCAGCCCTACCGGGACAGGGGGCCTCATTGGGACTGAAGCTTTCTTT. Translating it yields CASSPTGTGGLIGTEAFF.

The chain links TRBV4-1 to TRBJ1-6, with D perhaps matching TRBD1 (6 bases). CDR1 MGHRA and CDR2 YSYEKL come from the germline V gene. The CDR3 is 15 amino acids. Trimming took off 1 base at V and 7 bases at J, with 11 bases between the two ends. The CDR3 nucleotides are TGCGCCAGCAGCCAAGTTGCACAGGGAAATTCACCCCTCCACTTT. This sequence encodes CASSQVAQGNSPLHF.

The V gene is TRBV12-3 or TRBV12-4, the J gene TRBJ2-2, with D possibly TRBD1 on 5 matching bases. The CDR3 runs to 13 residues. Trimming left V 10 bases short and J 4 bases short, with 13 bases between. Written as DNA, the CDR3 is TGTGCCACTCAAAAAGGGGCCACCGGGGAGCTGTTTTTT. Translated: CATQKGATGELFF.

This clone was seen once. The rearrangement joins TRBV28 to TRBJ1-2; D unresolved. V was pared by 5 bases and J by 0 bases, with 4 bases between. In germline, CDR1 is MDHEN, CDR2 SYDVKM. The CDR3 runs to 12 residues. The CDR3 nucleotides are TGTGCCAGCAGTGGGGCTAACTATGGCTACACCTTC. Its protein is CASSGANYGYTF.

The J gene is TRBJ2-7, the V gene TRBV7-9; D possibly corresponds to TRBD2 (6 bases). Looked up from germline, CDR1 is SEHNR and CDR2 is FQNEAQ (reference sequence). V lost 5 bases to trimming and J lost 1 base, with 12 bases between them. The CDR3 has 14 residues. The CDR3 protein is CASSPFGGSYEQYF. Here the CDR3 DNA reads TGTGCCAGCAGCCCCTTCGGAGGGTCCTACGAGCAGTACTTC.

This sequence joins TRBV14 and TRBJ1-6; D not resolved. V lost 1 base to trimming and J lost 6 bases, with 10 bases between them. This CDR3 contains 15 residues. Germline CDR1 reads SGHDN; CDR2 reads FVKESK. The CDR3 here is CASSQADIGNSPLHF. CDR3 in DNA: TGTGCCAGCAGCCAAGCAGATATAGGTAATTCACCCCTCCACTTT.

This clone was recorded once. The genes are TRBV5-1 and TRBJ2-2; 10 bases match TRBD1. The CDR3 contains 14 residues. Trimming took 5 bases from V and 3 from J; bases not matched to a gene: 1. Germline lookup yields CDR1 SGHRS and CDR2 YFSETQ. Written as DNA, the CDR3 is TGCGCCAGCAGAGGGACAGGGGACACCGGGGAGCTGTTTTTT. Protein sequence: CASRGTGDTGELFF.

V and J are TRBV6-4 and TRBJ2-3, with D maybe TRBD2 (7 bases). The V gene's germline CDR1 is MRHNA and CDR2 SNTAGT. The V gene lost 5 bases and the J gene lost 4 bases, with 13 bases spanning the gap. The CDR3 length is 14 residues. CDR3 amino acids: CASSSGEGADTQYF. The CDR3 DNA reads as TGTGCCAGCAGTTCAGGGGAGGGAGCAGATACGCAGTATTTT.

V is TRBV6-2 or TRBV6-3 and J is TRBJ1-2, with D hard to call. Trimming cost V 6 bases and J 8 bases, with 16 bases left between them. The CDR3 is 13 residues long. Germline V lookup: CDR1 MNHEY, CDR2 SVGEGT. CDR3 protein: CASSPNGVRGYTF. The CDR3 DNA is TGTGCCAGCAGCCCGAACGGGGTGAGGGGCTACACCTTC.

This chain's CDR3 is CASRETGVGEQYF. The CDR3 DNA follows: TGTGCCAGCAGAGAGACAGGGGTAGGCGAGCAGTACTTC. The J gene is TRBJ2-7, the V gene TRBV3-1 (or the pseudogene TRBV3-2); 8 bases align to TRBD1. Germline V gene sequence: CDR1 LGHDT, CDR2 YNNKEL (reference sequence). The CDR3 sequence is 13 residues long. The J segment lost 6 bases and the V segment lost 6 bases, leaving 7 bases of the junction unmatched.

In its sample, this clone was seen a few times. Written as DNA, the CDR3 is TGTGCCAGCAGTGAACTGGAGAACACTGAAGCTTTCTTT. It encodes CASSELENTEAFF. This chain connects TRBV2 to TRBJ1-1; no clear D gene. Trimming took 2 bases from V and 1 from J, leaving 5 bases between them. CDR1 and CDR2 from the germline V gene are SNHLY and FYNNEI. This CDR3 comprises 13 residues.

V and J are TRBV15 and TRBJ1-2; D not resolved. V was pared by 5 bases and J by 2 bases, with 9 bases between. CDR3 length: 13 amino acids. CDR1 and CDR2 from the germline V gene are LNHNV and YYDKDF (reference sequence). The CDR3 reads CATSWLENYGYTF. Here the CDR3 DNA reads TGTGCCACCAGCTGGCTGGAAAACTATGGCTACACCTTC.

This chain uses TRBV19 with TRBJ1-3, with D unclear. V lost 2 bases and J lost 0, with 5 bases in between. CDR1 LNHDA and CDR2 SQIVND come from the germline V gene (reference sequence). The CDR3 extends over 14 amino acids. In nucleotides, the CDR3 is TGTGCCAGTAGTATAAAGGCCTCTGGAAACACCATATATTTT. This codes for CASSIKASGNTIYF.

The chain has TRBV10-3 and TRBJ2-7; 11 nucleotides agree with TRBD2. This CDR3 contains 14 residues. Germline values: CDR1 ENHRY, CDR2 SYGVKD. J was trimmed by 7 bases and V by 6 bases; bases with no gene match: 8. The CDR3 sequence is CAIRPVAGGHEQYF. CDR3 DNA: TGTGCCATCAGGCCTGTAGCGGGGGGGCATGAGCAGTACTTC.

Remarks on this clone: The sample carries other DNA sequences with the same CDR3. This rearrangement joins TRBV5-6 to TRBJ1-5; no clear D gene. The CDR3 spans 14 residues. Germline V gene lookup returns CDR1 SGHDT and CDR2 YYEEEE. The V end was cut by 0 bases, the J end by 1 base, with 5 bases between. As DNA, the CDR3 is TGTGCCAGCAGCTTGGGGCAAAGCAATCAGCCCCAGCATTTT. It yields the protein CASSLGQSNQPQHF.

The chain uses TRBV19 and TRBJ1-1, with TRBD1 as a possible D gene (5 bases). Germline CDR1 reads LNHDA; CDR2 reads SQIVND (reference sequence). CDR3 size: 13 residues. V lost 6 bases and J 4 bases, leaving 12 bases between the germline ends. CDR3 sequence reads: CASSLTRGTEAFF. The DNA for the CDR3 is TGTGCCAGTAGCCTGACAAGGGGCACTGAAGCTTTCTTT.